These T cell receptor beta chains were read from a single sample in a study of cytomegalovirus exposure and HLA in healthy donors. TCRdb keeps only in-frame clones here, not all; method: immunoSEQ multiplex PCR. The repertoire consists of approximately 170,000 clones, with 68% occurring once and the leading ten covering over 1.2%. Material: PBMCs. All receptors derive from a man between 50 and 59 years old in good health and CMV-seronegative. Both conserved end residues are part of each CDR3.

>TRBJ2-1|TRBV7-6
CASSLVGSRGVSYNEQFF
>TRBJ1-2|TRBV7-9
CASSLGGGDGYTF
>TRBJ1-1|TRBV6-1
CASSEVGGRTEAFF
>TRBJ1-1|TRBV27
CASSSWTGFRRDTEAFF
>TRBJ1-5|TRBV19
CASRLGGVSNQPQHF
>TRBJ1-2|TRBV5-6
CASSLGSVEGGGYTF
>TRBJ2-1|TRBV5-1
CASSFPQEGEQFF
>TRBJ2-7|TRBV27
CASSLSKGAPYEQYF
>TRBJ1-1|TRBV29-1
CSVRPGQGATTEAFF
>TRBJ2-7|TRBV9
CASSVGGQGSMYEQYF
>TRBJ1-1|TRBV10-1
CASSPGQGSGYTEAFF
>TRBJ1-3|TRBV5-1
CASKRDSSSGNTIYF
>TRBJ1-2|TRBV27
CASRTGGTYGYTF
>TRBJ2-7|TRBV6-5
CASSYWTGGTYEQYF
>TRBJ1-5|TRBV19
CASQDRYGNQPQHF
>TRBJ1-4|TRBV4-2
CASSQDRAGAGEKLFF
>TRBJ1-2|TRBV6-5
CASSYGQTTEYGYTF
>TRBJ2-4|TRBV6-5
CASSPTKSKNIQYF
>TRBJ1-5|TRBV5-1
CASSPDRGRGQPQHF
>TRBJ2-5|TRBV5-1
CASSFPGQGAQETQYF
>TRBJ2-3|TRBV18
CASSPGLARTDTQYF
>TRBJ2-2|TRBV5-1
CASSFRGGNTGELFF
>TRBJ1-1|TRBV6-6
CASSRTENTEAFF
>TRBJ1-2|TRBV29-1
CSARDSLYYGYTF
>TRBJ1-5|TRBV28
CASTRFRGINQPQHF
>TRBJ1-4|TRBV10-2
CASSGQGWNEKLFF
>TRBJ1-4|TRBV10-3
CAISEEGAANEKLFF
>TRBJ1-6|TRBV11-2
CASSRGTVYNSPLHF
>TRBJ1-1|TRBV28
CASRPYRALYTEAFF
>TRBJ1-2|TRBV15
CATSRETANPYYYTF
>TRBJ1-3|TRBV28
CASSPHGTAGNTIYF
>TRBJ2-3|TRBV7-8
CASSLRGGDTDTQYF
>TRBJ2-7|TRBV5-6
CASSLDSNFYEQYF
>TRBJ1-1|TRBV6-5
CASSYSNGMNTEAFF
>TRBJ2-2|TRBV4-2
CASSQAGTGNTGELFF
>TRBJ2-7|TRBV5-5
CASSLVDKPYEQYF
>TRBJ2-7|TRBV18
CASSQGQGALEQYF
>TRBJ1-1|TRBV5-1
CASSLVSPNTEAFF
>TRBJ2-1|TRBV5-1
CASLGQGGIPSSYNEQFF
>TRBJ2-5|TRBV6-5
CASSRSGTGKETQYF
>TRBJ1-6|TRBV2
CASSGAASYNSPLHF
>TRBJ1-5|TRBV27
CASSSGQGVIAQPQHF
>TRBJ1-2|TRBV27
CASSIRQGPHYGYTF
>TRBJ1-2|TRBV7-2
CASSLVLTGGYTF
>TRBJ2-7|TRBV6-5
CASSYGLQGANHEQYF